This T cell receptor beta chain was obtained from a study of Graves' ophthalmopathy and Graves' hyperthyroidism. In the study overall: Peripheral blood sampling preceded any treatment and occurred at initial diagnosis.

The CDR3 has 15 residues. With 6 bases removed from V and 0 bases from J, the gap between germline ends came to 12 bases. Germline V gives CDR1 SGHAT, CDR2 FQNNGV. Ten or more counts support this clonotype. Uncontrolled infections, other autoimmune diseases, pregnancy or lactation barred patients from enrollment. Amplification of TCR beta CDR3 regions used RNA transcripts. In the first round, RT-PCR was carried out with HTBI primers, and a multiplex PCR formed the second round. Each CDR3 protein is one row after TCRdb ran MiXCR on the multiplex PCR reads. The table shows 57,000 or so distinct CDR3 sequences, with approximately 45% occurring only once.

This TCR derives from an adult woman with Graves' ophthalmopathy. This chain joins TRBV11-2 and TRBJ1-3; perhaps TRBD1 as D (5 bases). What was sequenced was peripheral blood. The CDR3 DNA follows: TGTGCCAGCAGGTCTGGGGGTCGCTCTGGAAACACCATATATTTT. Residues: CASRSGGRSGNTIYF.